This T cell receptor beta chain came from a study of blood T cell repertoires in COVID-19. Study-wide background: The United States, Italy and Spain provided the acute and convalescent COVID-19 samples. The cDNA or gDNA used as material had been derived from T cells, B-cell-depleted T cells, or PBMCs.

This CDR3 comprises 14 residues. Per the germline V gene, CDR1 is LNHDA and CDR2 is SQIVND (reference sequence). Trimming left V 2 bases short and J 11 bases short, with 16 bases between. Original analysis: By means of reference gene primer amplification, nucleated cell counts were estimated. Produced via immunoSEQ multiplex PCR; TCRdb's table is partial and in-frame only. The DNA was the basis for D and trimming; V, J and clone size are from that table. This table has 300,000 to 400,000 clones, about 90% appearing once. This clone was seen more than once but under ten times. This receptor was obtained from a woman aged 18-29 years who had recovered from COVID-19. Material: peripheral blood. V and J are TRBV19 and TRBJ1-5; maybe TRBD1 (5 bases). CDR3 coding DNA: TGTGCCAGTAGTATATTGGACAAATCCCCCGCCCAGCATTTT. The encoded protein is CASSILDKSPAQHF.